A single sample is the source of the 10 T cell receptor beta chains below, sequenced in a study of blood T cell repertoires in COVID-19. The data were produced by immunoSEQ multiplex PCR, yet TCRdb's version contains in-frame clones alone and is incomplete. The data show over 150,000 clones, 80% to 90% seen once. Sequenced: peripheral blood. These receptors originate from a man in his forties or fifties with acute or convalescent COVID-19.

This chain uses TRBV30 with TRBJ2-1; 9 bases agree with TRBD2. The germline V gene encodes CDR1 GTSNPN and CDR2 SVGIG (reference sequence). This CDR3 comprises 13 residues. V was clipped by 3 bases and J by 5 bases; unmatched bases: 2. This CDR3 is CAWSLAGHNEQFF. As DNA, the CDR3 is TGTGCCTGGAGCCTAGCGGGGCACAATGAGCAGTTCTTC.

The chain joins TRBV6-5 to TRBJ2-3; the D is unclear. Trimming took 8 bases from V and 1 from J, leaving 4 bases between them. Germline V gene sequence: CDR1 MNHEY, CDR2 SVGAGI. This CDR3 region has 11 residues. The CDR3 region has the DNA TGTGCCAGCCGCGGCACAGATACGCAGTATTTT. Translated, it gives CASRGTDTQYF.

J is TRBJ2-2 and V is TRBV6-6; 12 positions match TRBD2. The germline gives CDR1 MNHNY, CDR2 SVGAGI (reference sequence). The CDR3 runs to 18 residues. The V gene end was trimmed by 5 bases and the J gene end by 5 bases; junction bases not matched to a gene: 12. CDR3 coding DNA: TGTGCCAGCAGTCCATTTCTAGCGGGGGGGCCCAAAACCGGGGAGCTGTTTTTT. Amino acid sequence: CASSPFLAGGPKTGELFF.

The CDR3 is CASSYLTGANSYEQYF. The CDR3 region has the DNA TGTGCCAGCAGTTACTTGACAGGGGCCAACTCCTACGAGCAGTACTTC. The genes are TRBV6-5 and TRBJ2-7; 8 bases are a match to TRBD1. Germline trimming cut 1 base from V and 0 bases from J; bases unmatched to any gene: 5. The length of the CDR3 is 16 residues. Germline V CDR1 and CDR2: MNHEY, SVGAGI.

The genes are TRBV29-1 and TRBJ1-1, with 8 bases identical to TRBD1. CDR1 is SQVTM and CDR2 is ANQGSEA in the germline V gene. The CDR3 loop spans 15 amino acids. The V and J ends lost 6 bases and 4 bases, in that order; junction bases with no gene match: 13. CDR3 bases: TGCAGCGTGCAGGGGGCCTCCCGGTCGGCCACTGAAGCTTTCTTT. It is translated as CSVQGASRSATEAFF.

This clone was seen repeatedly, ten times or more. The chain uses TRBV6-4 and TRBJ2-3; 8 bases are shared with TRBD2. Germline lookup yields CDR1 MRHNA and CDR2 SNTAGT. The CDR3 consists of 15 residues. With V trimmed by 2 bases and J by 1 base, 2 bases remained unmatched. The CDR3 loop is CASSDEAGGTDTQYF. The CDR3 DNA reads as TGTGCCAGCAGTGACGAAGCGGGGGGCACAGATACGCAGTATTTT.

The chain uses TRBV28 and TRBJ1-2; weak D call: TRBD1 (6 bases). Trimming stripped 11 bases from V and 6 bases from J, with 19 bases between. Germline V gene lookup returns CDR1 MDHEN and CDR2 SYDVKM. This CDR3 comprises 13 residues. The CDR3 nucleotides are TGTGCCTCGCTCGAGGGGGGGGCGGATGGCTACACCTTC. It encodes CASLEGGADGYTF.

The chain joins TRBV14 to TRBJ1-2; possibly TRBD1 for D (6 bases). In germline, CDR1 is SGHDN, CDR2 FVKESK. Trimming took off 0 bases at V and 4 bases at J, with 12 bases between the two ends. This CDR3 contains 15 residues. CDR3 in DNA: TGTGCCAGCAGCCAAGATCATGCAGGGGTCTATGGCTACACCTTC. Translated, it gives CASSQDHAGVYGYTF.

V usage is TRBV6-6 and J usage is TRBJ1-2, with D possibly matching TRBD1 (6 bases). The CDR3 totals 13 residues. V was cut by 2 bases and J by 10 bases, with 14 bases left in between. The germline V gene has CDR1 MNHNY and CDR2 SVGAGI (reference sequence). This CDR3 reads CASSYQDSYDYTF. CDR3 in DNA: TGTGCCAGCAGTTACCAGGACAGCTACGACTACACCTTC.

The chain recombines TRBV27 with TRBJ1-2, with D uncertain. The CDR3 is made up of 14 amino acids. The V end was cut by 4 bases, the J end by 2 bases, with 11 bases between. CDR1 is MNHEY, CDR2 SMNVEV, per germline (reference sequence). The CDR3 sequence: CASSSRAPNYGYTF. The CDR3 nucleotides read TGTGCCAGCAGTTCGCGGGCCCCCAACTATGGCTACACCTTC.